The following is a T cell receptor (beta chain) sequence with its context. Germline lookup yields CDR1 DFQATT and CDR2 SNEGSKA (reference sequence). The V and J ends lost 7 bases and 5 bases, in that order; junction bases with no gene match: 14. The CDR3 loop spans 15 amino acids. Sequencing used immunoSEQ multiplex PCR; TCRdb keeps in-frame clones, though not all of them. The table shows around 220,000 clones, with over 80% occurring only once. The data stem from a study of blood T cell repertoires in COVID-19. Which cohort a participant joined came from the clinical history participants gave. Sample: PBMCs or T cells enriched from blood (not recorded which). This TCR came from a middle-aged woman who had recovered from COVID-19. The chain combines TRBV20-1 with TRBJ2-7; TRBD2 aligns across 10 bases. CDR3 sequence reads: CSVSRSLAGVDEQYF. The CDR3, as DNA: TGCAGTGTTAGTCGTTCCCTAGCGGGAGTCGACGAGCAGTACTTC.